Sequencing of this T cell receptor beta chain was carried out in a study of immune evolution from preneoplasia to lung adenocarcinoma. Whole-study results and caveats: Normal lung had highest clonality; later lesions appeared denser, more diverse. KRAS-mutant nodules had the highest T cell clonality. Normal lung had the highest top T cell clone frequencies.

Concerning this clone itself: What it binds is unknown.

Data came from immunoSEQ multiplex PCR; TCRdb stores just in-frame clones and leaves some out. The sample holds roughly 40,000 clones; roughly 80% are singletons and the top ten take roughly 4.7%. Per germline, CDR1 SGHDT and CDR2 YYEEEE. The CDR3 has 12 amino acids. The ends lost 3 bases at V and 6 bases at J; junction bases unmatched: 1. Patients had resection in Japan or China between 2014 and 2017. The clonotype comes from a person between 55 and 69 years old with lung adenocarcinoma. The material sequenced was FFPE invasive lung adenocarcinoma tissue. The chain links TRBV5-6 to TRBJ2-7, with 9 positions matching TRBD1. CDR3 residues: CASSYRGREQYF. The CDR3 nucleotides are TGTGCCAGCAGCTACAGGGGGCGCGAGCAGTACTTC. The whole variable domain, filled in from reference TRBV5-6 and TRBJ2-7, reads DAGVTQSPTHLIKTRGQQVTLRCSPKSGHDTVSWYQQALGQGPQFIFQYYEEEERQRGNFPDRFSGHQFPNYSSELNVNALLLGDSALYLCASSYRGREQYFGPGTRLTVT.